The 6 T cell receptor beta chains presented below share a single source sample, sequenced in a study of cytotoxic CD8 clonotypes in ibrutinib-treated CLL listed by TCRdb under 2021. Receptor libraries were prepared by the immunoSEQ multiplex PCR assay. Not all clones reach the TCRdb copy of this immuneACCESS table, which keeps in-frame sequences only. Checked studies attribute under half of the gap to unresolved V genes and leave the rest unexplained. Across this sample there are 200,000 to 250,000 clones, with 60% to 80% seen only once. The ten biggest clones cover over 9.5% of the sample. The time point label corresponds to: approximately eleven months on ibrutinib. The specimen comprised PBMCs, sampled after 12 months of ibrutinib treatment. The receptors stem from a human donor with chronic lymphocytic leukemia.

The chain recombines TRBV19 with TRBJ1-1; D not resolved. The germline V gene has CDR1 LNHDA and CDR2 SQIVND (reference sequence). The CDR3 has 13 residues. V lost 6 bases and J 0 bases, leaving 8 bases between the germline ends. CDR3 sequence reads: CASRRDMNTEAFF. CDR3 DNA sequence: TGTGCCAGTAGAAGAGACATGAACACTGAAGCTTTCTTT. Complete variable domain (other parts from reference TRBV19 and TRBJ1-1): DGGITQSPKYLFRKEGQNVTLSCEQNLNHDAMYWYRQDPGQGLRLIYYSQIVNDFQKGDIAEGYSVSREKKESFPLTVTSAQKNPTAFYLCASRRDMNTEAFFGQGTRLTVV.

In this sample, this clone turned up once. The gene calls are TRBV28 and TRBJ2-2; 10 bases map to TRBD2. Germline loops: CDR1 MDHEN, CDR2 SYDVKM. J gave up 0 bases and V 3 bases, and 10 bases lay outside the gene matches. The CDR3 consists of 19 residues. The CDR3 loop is CASSFFTLAGLPNTGELFF. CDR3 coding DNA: TGTGCCAGCAGTTTCTTTACACTAGCGGGACTTCCGAACACCGGGGAGCTGTTTTTT. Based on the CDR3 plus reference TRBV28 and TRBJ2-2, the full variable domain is DVKVTQSSRYLVKRTGEKVFLECVQDMDHENMFWYRQDPGLGLRLIYFSYDVKMKEKGDIPEGYSVSREKKERFSLILESASTNQTSMYLCASSFFTLAGLPNTGELFFGEGSRLTVL.

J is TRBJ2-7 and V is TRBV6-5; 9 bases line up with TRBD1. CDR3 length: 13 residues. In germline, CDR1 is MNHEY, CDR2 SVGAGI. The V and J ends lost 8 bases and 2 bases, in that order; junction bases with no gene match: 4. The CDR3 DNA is TGTGCCAGCCAACAGGGGGCCCCCTACGAGCAGTACTTC. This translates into CASQQGAPYEQYF.

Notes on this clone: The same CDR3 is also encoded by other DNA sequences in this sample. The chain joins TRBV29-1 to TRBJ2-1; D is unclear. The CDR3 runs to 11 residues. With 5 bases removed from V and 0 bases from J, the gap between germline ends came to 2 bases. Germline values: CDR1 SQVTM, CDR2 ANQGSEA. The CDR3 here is CSVSSYNEQFF. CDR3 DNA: TGCAGCGTTTCCTCCTACAATGAGCAGTTCTTC.

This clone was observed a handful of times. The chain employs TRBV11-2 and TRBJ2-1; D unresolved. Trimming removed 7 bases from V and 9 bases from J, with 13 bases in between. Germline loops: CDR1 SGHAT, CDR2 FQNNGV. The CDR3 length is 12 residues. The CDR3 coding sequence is TGTGCCAGCACCGGTAGTCGGGCTGAGCAGTTCTTC. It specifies CASTGSRAEQFF. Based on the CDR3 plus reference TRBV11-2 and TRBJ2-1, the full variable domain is EAGVAQSPRYKIIEKRQSVAFWCNPISGHATLYWYQQILGQGPKLLIQFQNNGVVDDSQLPKDRFSAERLKGVDSTLKIQPAKLEDSAVYLCASTGSRAEQFFGPGTRLTVL.

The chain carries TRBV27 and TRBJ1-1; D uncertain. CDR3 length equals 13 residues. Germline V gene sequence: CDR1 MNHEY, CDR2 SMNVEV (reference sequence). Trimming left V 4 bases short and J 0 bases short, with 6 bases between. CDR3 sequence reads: CASSYVVNTEAFF. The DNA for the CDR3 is TGTGCCAGCAGTTACGTGGTGAACACTGAAGCTTTCTTT.